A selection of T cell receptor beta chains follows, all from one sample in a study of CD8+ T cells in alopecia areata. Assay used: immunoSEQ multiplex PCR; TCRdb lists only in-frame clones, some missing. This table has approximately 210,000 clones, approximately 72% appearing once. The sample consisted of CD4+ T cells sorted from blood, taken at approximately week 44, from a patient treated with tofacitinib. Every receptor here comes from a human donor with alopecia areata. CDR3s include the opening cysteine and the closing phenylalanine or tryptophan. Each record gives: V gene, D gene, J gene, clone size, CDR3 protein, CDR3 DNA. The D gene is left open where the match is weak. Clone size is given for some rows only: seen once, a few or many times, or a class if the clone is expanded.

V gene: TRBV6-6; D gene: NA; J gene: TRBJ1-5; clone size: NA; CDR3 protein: CASSPIDKNQPQHF; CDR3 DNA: TGTGCCAGCAGTCCGATCGACAAAAATCAGCCCCAGCATTTT
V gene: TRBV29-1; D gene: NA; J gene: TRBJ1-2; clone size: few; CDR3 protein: CSVDEKTHYGYTF; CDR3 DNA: TGCAGCGTTGATGAAAAAACTCACTATGGCTACACCTTC
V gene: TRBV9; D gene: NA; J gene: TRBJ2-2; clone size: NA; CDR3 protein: CASSAGRHTGELFF; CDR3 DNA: TGTGCCAGCAGCGCGGGGAGACACACCGGGGAGCTGTTTTTT
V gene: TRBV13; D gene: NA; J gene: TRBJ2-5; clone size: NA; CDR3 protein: CASSSPNRNRQETQYF; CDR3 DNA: TGTGCCAGCAGCTCCCCAAACCGTAACAGACAAGAGACCCAGTACTTC
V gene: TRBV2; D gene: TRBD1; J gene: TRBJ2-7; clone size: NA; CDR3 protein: CASSRTGEEQYF; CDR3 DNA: TGTGCCAGCAGCAGGACAGGGGAAGAGCAGTACTTC
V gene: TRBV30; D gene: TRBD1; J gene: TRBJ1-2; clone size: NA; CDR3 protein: CAWKSTGGGYTF; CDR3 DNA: TGTGCCTGGAAAAGCACAGGGGGCGGCTACACCTTC
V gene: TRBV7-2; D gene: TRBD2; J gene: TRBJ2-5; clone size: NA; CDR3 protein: CASSASGGQETQYF; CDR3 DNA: TGTGCCAGCAGCGCTAGCGGGGGGCAAGAGACCCAGTACTTC
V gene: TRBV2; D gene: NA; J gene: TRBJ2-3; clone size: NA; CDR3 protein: CASSKDPGRITDTQYF; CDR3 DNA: TGTGCCAGCAGTAAGGACCCGGGACGTATCACAGATACGCAGTATTTT
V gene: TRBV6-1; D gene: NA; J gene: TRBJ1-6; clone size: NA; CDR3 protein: CASSELPGRNSPLHF; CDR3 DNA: TGTGCCAGCAGTGAACTTCCGGGTCGGAATTCACCCCTCCACTTT
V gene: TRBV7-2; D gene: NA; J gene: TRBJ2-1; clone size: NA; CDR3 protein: CASSPVLNEQFF; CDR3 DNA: TGTGCCAGCAGCCCTGTCCTCAATGAGCAGTTCTTC
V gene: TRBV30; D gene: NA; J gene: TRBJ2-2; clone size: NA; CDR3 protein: CAWRGTGELFF; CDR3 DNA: TGTGCCTGGAGGGGCACCGGGGAGCTGTTTTTT
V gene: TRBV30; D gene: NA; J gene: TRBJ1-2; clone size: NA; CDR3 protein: CAWSTGDYGYTF; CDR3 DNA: TGTGCCTGGAGTACAGGTGACTATGGCTACACCTTC
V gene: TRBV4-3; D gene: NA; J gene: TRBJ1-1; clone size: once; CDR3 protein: CASSQEFSDRQAFF; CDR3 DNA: TGCGCCAGCAGCCAAGAATTCAGCGATAGACAAGCTTTCTTT